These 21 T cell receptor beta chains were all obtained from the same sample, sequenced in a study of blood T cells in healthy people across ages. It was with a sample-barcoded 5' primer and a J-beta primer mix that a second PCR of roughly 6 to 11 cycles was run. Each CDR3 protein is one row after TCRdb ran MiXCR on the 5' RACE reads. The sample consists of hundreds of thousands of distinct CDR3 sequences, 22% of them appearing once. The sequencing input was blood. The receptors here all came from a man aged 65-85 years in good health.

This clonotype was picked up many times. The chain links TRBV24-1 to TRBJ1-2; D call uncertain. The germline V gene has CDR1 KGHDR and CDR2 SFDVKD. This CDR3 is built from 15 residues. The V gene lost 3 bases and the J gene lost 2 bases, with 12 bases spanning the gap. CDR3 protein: CATSDADRRNYGYTF. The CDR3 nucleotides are TGTGCCACCAGTGATGCGGACCGGAGGAACTATGGCTACACCTTC.

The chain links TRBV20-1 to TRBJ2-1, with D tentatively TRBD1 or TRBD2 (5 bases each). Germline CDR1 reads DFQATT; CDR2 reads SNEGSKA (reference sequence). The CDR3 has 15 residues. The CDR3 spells CGSLKTDLSYNEQFF. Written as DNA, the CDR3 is TGCGGGAGTTTAAAGACAGACCTCTCCTACAATGAGCAGTTCTTC.

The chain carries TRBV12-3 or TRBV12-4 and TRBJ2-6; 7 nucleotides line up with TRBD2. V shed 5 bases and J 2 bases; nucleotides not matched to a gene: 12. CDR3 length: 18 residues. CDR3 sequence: CASSRPLGAGAGANVLTF. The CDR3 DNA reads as TGTGCCAGCAGTCGACCATTGGGCGCGGGGGCTGGGGCCAACGTCCTGACTTTC.

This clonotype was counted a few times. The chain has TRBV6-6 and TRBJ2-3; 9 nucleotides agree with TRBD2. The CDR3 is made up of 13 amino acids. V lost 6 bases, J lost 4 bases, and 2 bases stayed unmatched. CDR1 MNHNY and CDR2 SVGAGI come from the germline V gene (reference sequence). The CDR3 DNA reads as TGTGCCAGCAGACTAGCGGGCTCAGATACGCAGTATTTT. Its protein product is CASRLAGSDTQYF.

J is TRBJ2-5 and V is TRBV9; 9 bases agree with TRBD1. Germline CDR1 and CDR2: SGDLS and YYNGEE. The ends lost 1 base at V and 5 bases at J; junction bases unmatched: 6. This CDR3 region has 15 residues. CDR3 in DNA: TGTGCCAGCAGCGTACTACAGGGGGCTAGGGAGACCCAGTACTTC. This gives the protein CASSVLQGARETQYF.

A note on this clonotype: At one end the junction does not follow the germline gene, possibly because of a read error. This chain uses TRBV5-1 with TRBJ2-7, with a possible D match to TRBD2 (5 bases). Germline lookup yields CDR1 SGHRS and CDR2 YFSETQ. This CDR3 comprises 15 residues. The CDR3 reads CASSLGTYGSYEQHF. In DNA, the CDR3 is TGCGCCAGCAGCTTGGGGACTTATGGGTCCTACGAGCAGCACTTC.

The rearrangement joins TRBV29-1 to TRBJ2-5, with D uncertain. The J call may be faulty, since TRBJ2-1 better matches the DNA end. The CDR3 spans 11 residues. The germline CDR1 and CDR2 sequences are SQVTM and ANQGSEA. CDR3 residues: CSAGPGLEQFF. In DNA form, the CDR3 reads TGCAGCGCAGGACCGGGCCTAGAGCAGTTCTTC.

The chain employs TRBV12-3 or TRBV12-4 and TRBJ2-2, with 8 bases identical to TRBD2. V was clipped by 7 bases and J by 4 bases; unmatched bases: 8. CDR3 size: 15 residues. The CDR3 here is CASTTGTSTTGELFF. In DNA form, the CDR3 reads TGTGCCAGCACCACGGGGACTAGTACCACCGGGGAGCTGTTTTTT.

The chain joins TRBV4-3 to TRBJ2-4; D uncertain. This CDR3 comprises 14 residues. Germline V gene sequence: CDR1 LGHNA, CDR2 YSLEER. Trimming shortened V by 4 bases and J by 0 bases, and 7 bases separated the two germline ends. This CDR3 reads CASSPRVAKNIQYF. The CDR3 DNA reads TGCGCCAGCAGCCCCCGCGTAGCCAAAAACATTCAGTACTTC.

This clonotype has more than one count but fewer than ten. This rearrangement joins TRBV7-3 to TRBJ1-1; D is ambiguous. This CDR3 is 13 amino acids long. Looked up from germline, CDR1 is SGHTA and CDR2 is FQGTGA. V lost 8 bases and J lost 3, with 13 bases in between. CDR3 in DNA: TGTGCCAGCGGTCGGGCAGTCGACACTGAAGCTTTCTTT. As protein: CASGRAVDTEAFF.

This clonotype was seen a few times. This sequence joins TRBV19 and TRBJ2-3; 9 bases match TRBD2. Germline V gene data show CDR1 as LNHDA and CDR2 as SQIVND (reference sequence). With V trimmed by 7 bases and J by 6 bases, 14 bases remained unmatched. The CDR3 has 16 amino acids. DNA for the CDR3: TGTGCCAGTACCCCTCGTTCGGGGACTAGCAGCGATACGCAGTATTTT. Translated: CASTPRSGTSSDTQYF.

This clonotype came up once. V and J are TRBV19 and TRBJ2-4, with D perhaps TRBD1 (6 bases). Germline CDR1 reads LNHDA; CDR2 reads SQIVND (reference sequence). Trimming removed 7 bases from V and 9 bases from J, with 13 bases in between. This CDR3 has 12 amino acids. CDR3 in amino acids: CASTWGLGIQYF. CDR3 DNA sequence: TGTGCCAGTACCTGGGGGCTCGGCATTCAGTACTTC.

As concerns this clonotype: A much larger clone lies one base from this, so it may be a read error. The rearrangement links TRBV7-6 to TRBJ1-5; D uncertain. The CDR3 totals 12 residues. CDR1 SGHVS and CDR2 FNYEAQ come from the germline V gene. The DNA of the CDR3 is TGTGCCAGCAGCTCTAGCAGTCAGCCCCAGCATTTT. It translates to CASSSSSQPQHF.

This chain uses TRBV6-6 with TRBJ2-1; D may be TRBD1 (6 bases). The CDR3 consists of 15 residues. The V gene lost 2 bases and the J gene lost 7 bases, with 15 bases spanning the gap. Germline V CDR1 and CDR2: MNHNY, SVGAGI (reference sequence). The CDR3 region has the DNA TGTGCCAGCAGTTACAGGGGGACACCAGTGAATGAGCAGTTCTTC. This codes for CASSYRGTPVNEQFF.

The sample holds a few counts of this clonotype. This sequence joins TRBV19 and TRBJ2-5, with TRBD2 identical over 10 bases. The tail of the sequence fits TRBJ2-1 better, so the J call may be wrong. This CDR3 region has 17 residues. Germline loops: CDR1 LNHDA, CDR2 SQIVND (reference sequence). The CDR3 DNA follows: TGTGCCAGTAGTACCCGAACCCCTAGCGGGGGATTACATGAGCAGTTCTTC. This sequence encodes CASSTRTPSGGLHEQFF.

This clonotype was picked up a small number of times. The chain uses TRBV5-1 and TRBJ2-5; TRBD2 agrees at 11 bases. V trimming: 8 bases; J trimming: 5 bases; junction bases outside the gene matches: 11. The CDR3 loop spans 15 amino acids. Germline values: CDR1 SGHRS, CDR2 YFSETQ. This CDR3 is CASISVAGGMETQYF. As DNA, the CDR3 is TGCGCCAGTATATCCGTAGCGGGAGGGATGGAGACCCAGTACTTC. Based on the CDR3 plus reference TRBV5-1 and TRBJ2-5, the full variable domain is KAGVTQTPRYLIKTRGQQVTLSCSPISGHRSVSWYQQTPGQGLQFLFEYFSETQRNKGNFPGRFSGRQFSNSRSEMNVSTLELGDSALYLCASISVAGGMETQYFGPGTRLLVL.

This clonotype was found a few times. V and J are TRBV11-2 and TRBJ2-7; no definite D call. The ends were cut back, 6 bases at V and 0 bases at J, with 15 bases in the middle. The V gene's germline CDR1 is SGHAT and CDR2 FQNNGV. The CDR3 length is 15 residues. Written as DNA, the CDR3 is TGTGCCAGCAGTCAGAAGACGTTTAGCTCCTACGAGCAGTACGTC. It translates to CASSQKTFSSYEQYV.

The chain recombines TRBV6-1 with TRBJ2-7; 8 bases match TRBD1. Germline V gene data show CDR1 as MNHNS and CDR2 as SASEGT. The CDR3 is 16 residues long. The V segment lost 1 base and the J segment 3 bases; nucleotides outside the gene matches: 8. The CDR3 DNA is TGTGCCAGCAGTGAAGAGGCCGGGACAGGAGGCTACGAGCAGTACTTC. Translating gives CASSEEAGTGGYEQYF.

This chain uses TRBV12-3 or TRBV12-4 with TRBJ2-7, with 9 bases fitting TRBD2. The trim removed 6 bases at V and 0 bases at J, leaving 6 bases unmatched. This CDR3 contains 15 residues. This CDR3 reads CASSIAGASSYEQYF. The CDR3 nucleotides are TGTGCCAGCAGCATAGCGGGGGCGAGCTCCTACGAGCAGTACTTC.

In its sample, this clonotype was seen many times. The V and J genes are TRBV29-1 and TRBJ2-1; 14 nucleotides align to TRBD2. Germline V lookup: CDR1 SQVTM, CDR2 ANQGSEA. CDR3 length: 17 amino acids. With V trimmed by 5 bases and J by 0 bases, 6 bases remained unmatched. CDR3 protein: CSVTGGLAGVSYNEQFF. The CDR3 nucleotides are TGCAGCGTTACAGGGGGACTAGCGGGAGTCTCCTACAATGAGCAGTTCTTC.

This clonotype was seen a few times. The CDR3 DNA reads TGTGCCAGCAGACGAGGGACTCTCGGGGAGCAGTACTTC. This gives the protein CASRRGTLGEQYF. The gene calls are TRBV6-5 and TRBJ2-7; possibly TRBD2 for D (6 bases). Germline V gene sequence: CDR1 MNHEY, CDR2 SVGAGI. The CDR3 has 13 residues. V lost 6 bases and J 7 bases, leaving 16 bases between the germline ends.